Listed below are T cell receptor beta chains from one sample, sequenced in a study of blood T cells in healthy people across ages. TCRdb itself ran the 5' RACE reads through MiXCR, one entry per CDR3 protein. The sample includes 650,000 to 950,000 distinct CDR3 sequences, around 43% of them seen just once. Sample: blood. All receptors come from a man in his 60s in good health. Each CDR3 is given with its conserved first and last residue. Each record gives: clone size, D gene, V gene, J gene, CDR3 protein, CDR3 DNA. A D gene is named only where the DNA matches it firmly. A clone size is listed for some rows: how often the clone was seen (once, few, many), or a class if it is expanded.

>-|-|TRBV4-1|TRBJ1-5
CASSQPGQYQPQHF
TGCGCCAGCAGCCAGCCGGGACAATATCAGCCCCAGCATTTT
>-|-|TRBV3-1|TRBJ1-1
CASSQGGRAFF
TGTGCCAGCAGCCAAGGGGGCCGGGCTTTCTTT
>-|-|TRBV18|TRBJ2-7
CASSPSDSRRSSYEQYF
TGTGCCAGCTCACCGTCCGACTCCCGCAGATCCTCCTACGAGCAGTACTTC
>-|-|TRBV5-1|TRBJ2-5
CASSLAAGTNEQYF
TGCGCCAGCAGCTTGGCCGCAGGAACCAATGAGCAGTACTTC
>-|-|TRBV6-5|TRBJ1-2
CASSYSGTHYGYTF
TGTGCCAGCAGTTACTCCGGGACACACTATGGCTACACCTTC
>few|TRBD2|TRBV9|TRBJ2-3
CASSATSGVRLDTQYF
TGTGCCAGCAGCGCGACTAGCGGGGTTCGTCTCGATACGCAGTATTTT
>-|-|TRBV25-1|TRBJ1-6
CASSDPSRDFYNSPLHF
TGTGCCAGCAGTGATCCCAGCCGAGACTTCTATAATTCACCCCTCCACTTT
>-|-|TRBV9|TRBJ2-4
CASSVGGGNDVNIQYF
TGTGCCAGCAGCGTAGGGGGTGGTAATGATGTAAACATTCAGTACTTC
>-|-|TRBV3-1|TRBJ2-7
CASSGRDGGYEQYF
TGTGCCAGCAGCGGAAGGGACGGTGGGTACGAGCAGTACTTC
>few|-|TRBV20-1|TRBJ1-5
CSARDPRDGGQPQHF
TGCAGTGCTAGAGATCCTCGGGACGGAGGTCAGCCCCAGCATTTT
>-|TRBD2|TRBV11-2|TRBJ2-1
CASSPLLPSGGPRNNEQFF
TGTGCCAGCAGCCCCCTCCTGCCTAGCGGGGGCCCCCGAAACAATGAGCAGTTCTTC
>-|-|TRBV7-9|TRBJ2-7
CASTPLSLEQYF
TGTGCCAGCACCCCTCTCTCTCTCGAGCAGTACTTC
>-|TRBD2|TRBV29-1|TRBJ2-1
CSAPHGGILSNEQFF
TGCAGCGCACCGCACGGGGGGATACTCTCCAATGAGCAGTTCTTC
>many|-|TRBV15|TRBJ2-3
CATRGQFTDTQYF
TGTGCCACCAGAGGACAGTTCACAGATACGCAGTATTTT
>-|TRBD1|TRBV29-1|TRBJ1-1
CSALQGTVAFF
TGCAGCGCATTACAGGGGACGGTGGCTTTCTTT
>-|TRBD1|TRBV3-1|TRBJ2-7
CASSQVDRVGEQYF
TGTGCCAGCAGCCAAGTAGACAGGGTCGGGGAGCAGTACTTC
>-|-|TRBV7-2|TRBJ2-2
CASSLGLSGGELFF
TGTGCCAGCAGCTTAGGGCTCAGTGGCGGGGAGCTGTTTTTT
>-|-|TRBV29-1|TRBJ1-2
CSVGPEGGYTF
TGCAGCGTTGGCCCTGAGGGTGGCTACACCTTC
>-|TRBD2|TRBV20-1|TRBJ2-7
CSAGPPSGAYEQYF
TGCAGTGCTGGACCTCCTAGCGGGGCGTACGAGCAGTACTTC
>-|TRBD1|TRBV4-3|TRBJ1-2
CASSHLSPGQGPRGYTF
TGCGCCAGCAGCCATTTGTCTCCGGGACAGGGCCCGAGGGGCTACACCTTC
>-|-|TRBV7-2|TRBJ2-2
CASSLVRQNTGELFF
TGTGCCAGCAGCTTAGTTAGGCAGAACACCGGGGAGCTGTTTTTT
>few|-|TRBV6-2/TRBV6-3|TRBJ2-5
CASNLGGPGETQYF
TGTGCCAGCAACCTGGGGGGACCAGGGGAGACCCAGTACTTC
>-|TRBD2|TRBV28|TRBJ2-5
CASSPQTSGAETQYF
TGTGCCAGCAGTCCTCAGACTAGCGGGGCCGAGACCCAGTACTTC
>-|TRBD2|TRBV9|TRBJ2-2
CASSVGGTSVTGELFF
TGTGCCAGCAGCGTAGGCGGGACTAGCGTTACCGGGGAGCTGTTTTTT
>-|-|TRBV21-1|TRBJ2-7
CASSKPGQGIHEQYF
TGTGCCAGCAGCAAACCGGGACAGGGTATCCACGAGCAGTACTTC
>few|-|TRBV6-2/TRBV6-3|TRBJ2-5
CASTPGKIGTQYF
TGTGCCAGCACCCCGGGGAAAATAGGGACCCAGTACTTC
>few|-|TRBV20-1|TRBJ2-4
CSAHTGVAKNIQYF
TGCAGTGCGCACACGGGGGTAGCCAAAAACATTCAGTACTTC
>-|TRBD1|TRBV20-1|TRBJ1-2
CSVRGQRTYGYTF
TGCAGTGTAAGGGGGCAGAGGACCTATGGCTACACCTTC
>-|-|TRBV25-1|TRBJ1-2
CASSDQAYGYTF
TGTGCCAGCAGTGACCAGGCCTATGGCTACACCTTC
>-|-|TRBV29-1|TRBJ1-2
CSVTDYGYTF
TGCAGCGTTACCGATTATGGCTACACCTTC
>-|TRBD1|TRBV6-5|TRBJ2-1
CASSYLGGDRDIEQFF
TGTGCCAGCAGTTACCTCGGAGGGGACAGGGACATTGAGCAGTTCTTC
>few|-|TRBV6-6|TRBJ2-5
CASNRDRQETQYF
TGTGCCAGCAACCGGGACCGACAAGAGACCCAGTACTTC
>-|-|TRBV10-3|TRBJ1-1
CAISEWPTGMNTEAFF
TGTGCCATCAGTGAATGGCCAACAGGGATGAACACTGAAGCTTTCTTT
>few|-|TRBV12-3/TRBV12-4|TRBJ2-5
CASSPGSTQYF
TGTGCCAGCAGTCCGGGTTCGACCCAGTACTTC
>many|-|TRBV9|TRBJ2-1
CASSKDPGVSEQFF
TGTGCCAGCAGTAAGGATCCCGGAGTGAGTGAGCAGTTCTTC
>-|TRBD1|TRBV11-2|TRBJ2-2
CASSLGQGQGTGELFF
TGTGCCAGCAGCCTAGGACAGGGCCAGGGAACCGGGGAGCTGTTTTTT
>-|-|TRBV25-1|TRBJ2-1
CASSFSPADSRQFF
TGTGCCAGCAGTTTTTCCCCGGCCGACAGTAGGCAGTTCTTC
>-|TRBD2|TRBV12-3/TRBV12-4|TRBJ2-7
CASSTSSGGDGFYEQYF
TGTGCCAGCAGTACCAGTAGCGGGGGGGACGGGTTCTACGAGCAGTACTTC
>few|TRBD1|TRBV5-1|TRBJ2-1
CASSGEGQGEQFF
TGCGCCAGCAGCGGGGAGGGACAGGGGGAGCAGTTCTTC
>-|-|TRBV7-9|TRBJ2-5
CASSITSSHEGPRETQYF
TGTGCCAGCAGTATCACATCCTCCCACGAGGGGCCCCGGGAGACCCAGTACTTC
>few|TRBD1|TRBV5-1|TRBJ2-7
CASSPGTGGIEQYF
TGCGCCAGCAGCCCCGGGACAGGGGGTATCGAGCAGTACTTC
>-|-|TRBV5-6|TRBJ2-2
CASSWGVRELFF
TGTGCCAGCAGCTGGGGGGTCCGGGAGCTGTTTTTT
>few|TRBD1|TRBV10-1|TRBJ2-5
CASSNTPSGQGVCKETQYF
TGCGCCAGCAGCAACACGCCCTCGGGACAGGGAGTATGTAAGGAGACCCAGTACTTC
>many|-|TRBV30|TRBJ2-7
CAWSVRGRPYEQYF
TGTGCCTGGAGTGTACGAGGGAGGCCCTACGAGCAGTACTTC
>-|TRBD1|TRBV10-2|TRBJ1-2
CASSPDREIFTGYGHTF
TGCGCCAGCAGTCCTGACAGGGAAATCTTTACGGGCTATGGCCACACCTTC
>-|-|TRBV12-3/TRBV12-4|TRBJ2-1
CASSKHPTYYNEQFF
TGTGCCAGCAGCAAACATCCTACCTATTACAATGAGCAGTTCTTC
>few|TRBD2|TRBV12-3/TRBV12-4|TRBJ2-3
CASNSGGGIGGTDTQYF
TGTGCCAGCAACAGCGGGGGGGGGATCGGCGGCACAGATACGCAGTATTTT
>-|-|TRBV20-1|TRBJ1-1
CRLNGGNMNTEAFF
TGCAGGCTCAATGGGGGGAACATGAACACTGAAGCTTTCTTT
>-|TRBD2|TRBV12-3/TRBV12-4|TRBJ2-5
CASSLGKRGPFREQYF
TGTGCCAGCAGTTTGGGAAAGCGGGGGCCCTTTAGGGAGCAGTACTTC
>few|TRBD2|TRBV6-5|TRBJ2-5
CASSYSAGTEGKGETQYF
TGTGCCAGCAGTTACTCAGCGGGGACCGAGGGTAAGGGAGAGACCCAGTACTTC
>few|TRBD2|TRBV20-1|TRBJ2-1
CSATHGTSAEQFF
TGCAGTGCTACCCACGGGACTAGCGCTGAGCAGTTCTTC
>-|TRBD2|TRBV9|TRBJ2-1
CASSSRGLLDNEQFF
TGTGCCAGCAGCAGTAGGGGACTACTGGACAATGAGCAGTTCTTC
>-|-|TRBV11-2|TRBJ2-7
CASSLEGGYPEQYF
TGTGCCAGCAGCTTAGAGGGGGGTTACCCCGAGCAGTACTTC